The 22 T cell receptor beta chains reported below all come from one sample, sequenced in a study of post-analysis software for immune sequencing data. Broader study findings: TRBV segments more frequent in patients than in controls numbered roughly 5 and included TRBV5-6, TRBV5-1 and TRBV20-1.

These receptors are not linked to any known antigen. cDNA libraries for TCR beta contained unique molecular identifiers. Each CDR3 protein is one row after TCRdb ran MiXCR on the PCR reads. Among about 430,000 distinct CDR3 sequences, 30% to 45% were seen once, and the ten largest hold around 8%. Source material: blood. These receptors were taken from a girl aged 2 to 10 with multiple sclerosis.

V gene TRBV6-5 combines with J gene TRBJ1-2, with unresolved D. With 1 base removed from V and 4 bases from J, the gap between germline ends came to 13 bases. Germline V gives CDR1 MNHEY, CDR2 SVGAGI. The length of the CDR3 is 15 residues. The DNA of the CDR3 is TGTGCCAGCAGTTACTTCCGAGAGGGAGCCTATGGCTACACCTTC. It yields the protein CASSYFREGAYGYTF.

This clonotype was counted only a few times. CDR3 bases: TGTGCCAGCAGTTTGCTAGCGGAGCCCCAAGAGACCCAGTACTTC. It specifies CASSLLAEPQETQYF. This chain uses TRBV12-3 or TRBV12-4 with TRBJ2-5; TRBD2 aligns across 7 bases. The ends lost 3 bases at V and 1 base at J; junction bases unmatched: 5. This CDR3 region has 15 residues.

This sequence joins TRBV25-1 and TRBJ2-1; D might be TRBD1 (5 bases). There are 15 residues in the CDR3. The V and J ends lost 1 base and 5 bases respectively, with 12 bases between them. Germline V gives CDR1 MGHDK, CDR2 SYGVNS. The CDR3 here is CASSEWTQPNNEQFF. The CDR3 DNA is TGTGCCAGCAGTGAATGGACACAGCCTAACAATGAGCAGTTCTTC.

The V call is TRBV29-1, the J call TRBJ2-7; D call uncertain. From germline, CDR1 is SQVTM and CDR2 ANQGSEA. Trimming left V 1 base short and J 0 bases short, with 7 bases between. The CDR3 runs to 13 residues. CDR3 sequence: CSVEGRHSYEQYF. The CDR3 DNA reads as TGCAGCGTTGAAGGACGTCACTCCTACGAGCAGTACTTC.

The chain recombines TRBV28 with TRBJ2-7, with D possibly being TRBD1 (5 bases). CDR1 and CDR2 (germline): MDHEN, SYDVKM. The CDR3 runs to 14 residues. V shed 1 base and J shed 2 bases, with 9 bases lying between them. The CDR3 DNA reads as TGTGCCAGCAGTTTATTGCAGGGAACCTACGAGCAGTACTTC. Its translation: CASSLLQGTYEQYF.

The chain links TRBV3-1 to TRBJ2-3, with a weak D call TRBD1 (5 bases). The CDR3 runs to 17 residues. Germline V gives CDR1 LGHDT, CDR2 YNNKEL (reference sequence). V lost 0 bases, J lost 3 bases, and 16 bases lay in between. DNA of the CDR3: TGTGCCAGCAGCCAAGAATATCGGCAGGGTTGGACAGATACGCAGTATTTT. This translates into CASSQEYRQGWTDTQYF.

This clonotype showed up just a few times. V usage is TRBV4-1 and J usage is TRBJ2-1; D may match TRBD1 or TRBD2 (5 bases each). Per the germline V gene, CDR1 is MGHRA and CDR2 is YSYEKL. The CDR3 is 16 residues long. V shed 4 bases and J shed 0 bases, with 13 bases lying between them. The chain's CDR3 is CASSRPGTDSYNEQFF. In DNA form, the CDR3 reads TGCGCCAGCAGCCGACCCGGGACCGACTCCTACAATGAGCAGTTCTTC.

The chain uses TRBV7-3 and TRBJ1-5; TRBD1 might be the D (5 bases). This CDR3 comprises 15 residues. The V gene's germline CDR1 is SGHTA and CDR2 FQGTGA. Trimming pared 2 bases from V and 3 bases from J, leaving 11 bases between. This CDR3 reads CASSLRAGPNQPQHF. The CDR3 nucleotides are TGTGCCAGCAGCTTACGGGCAGGGCCCAATCAGCCCCAGCATTTT.

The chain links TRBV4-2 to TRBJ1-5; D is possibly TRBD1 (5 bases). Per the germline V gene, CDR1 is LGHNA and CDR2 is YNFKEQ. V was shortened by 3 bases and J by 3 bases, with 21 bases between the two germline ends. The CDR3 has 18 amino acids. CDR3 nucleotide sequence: TGTGCCAGCAGCCAGGTCGTAACGACAGACTATGACAATCAGCCCCAGCATTTT. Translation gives CASSQVVTTDYDNQPQHF.

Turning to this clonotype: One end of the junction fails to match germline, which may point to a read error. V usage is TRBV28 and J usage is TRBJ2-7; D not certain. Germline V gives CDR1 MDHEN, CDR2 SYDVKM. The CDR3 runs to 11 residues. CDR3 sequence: CATRWANERYF. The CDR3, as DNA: TGTGCCACCCGATGGGCAAACGAGCGGTACTTC.

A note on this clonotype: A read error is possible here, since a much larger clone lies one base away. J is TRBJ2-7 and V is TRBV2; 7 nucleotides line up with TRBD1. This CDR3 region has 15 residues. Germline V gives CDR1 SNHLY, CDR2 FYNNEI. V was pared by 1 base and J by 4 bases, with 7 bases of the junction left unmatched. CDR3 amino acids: CASSEGVTGCYEQYF. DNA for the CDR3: TGTGCCAGCAGTGAAGGGGTGACAGGGTGTTACGAGCAGTACTTC. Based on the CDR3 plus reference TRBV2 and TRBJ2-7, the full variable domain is EPEVTQTPSHQVTQMGQEVILRCVPISNHLYFYWYRQILGQKVEFLVSFYNNEISEKSEIFDDQFSVERPDGSNFTLKIRSTKLEDSAMYFCASSEGVTGCYEQYFGPGTRLTVT.

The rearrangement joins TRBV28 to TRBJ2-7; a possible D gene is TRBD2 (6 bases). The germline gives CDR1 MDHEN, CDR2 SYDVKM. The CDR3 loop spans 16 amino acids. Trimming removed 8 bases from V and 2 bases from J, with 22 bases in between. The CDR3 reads CASVPPPGVHAYEQYF. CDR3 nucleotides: TGTGCCAGCGTGCCCCCCCCGGGGGTCCACGCCTACGAGCAGTACTTC.

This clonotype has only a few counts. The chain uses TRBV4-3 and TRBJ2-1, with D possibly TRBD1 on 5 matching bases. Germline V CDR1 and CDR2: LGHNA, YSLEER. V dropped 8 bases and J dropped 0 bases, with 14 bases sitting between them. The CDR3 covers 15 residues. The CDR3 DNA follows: TGCGCCAGCGGGGCTTGGAGAAGCTCCTACAATGAGCAGTTCTTC. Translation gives CASGAWRSSYNEQFF.

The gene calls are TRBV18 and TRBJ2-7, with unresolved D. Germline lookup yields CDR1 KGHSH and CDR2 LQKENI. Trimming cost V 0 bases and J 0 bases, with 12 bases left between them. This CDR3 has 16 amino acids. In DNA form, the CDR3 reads TGTGCCAGCTCACCACCTCGCCGGCCGAGCTCCTACGAGCAGTACTTC. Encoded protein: CASSPPRRPSSYEQYF.

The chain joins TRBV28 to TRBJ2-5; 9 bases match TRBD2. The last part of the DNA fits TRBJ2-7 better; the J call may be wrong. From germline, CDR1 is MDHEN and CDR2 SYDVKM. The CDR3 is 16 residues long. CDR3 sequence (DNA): TGTGCCAGCAGTTCCCCGACAGTAGCGGGAGACTACGAGCAGTACTTC. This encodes CASSSPTVAGDYEQYF.

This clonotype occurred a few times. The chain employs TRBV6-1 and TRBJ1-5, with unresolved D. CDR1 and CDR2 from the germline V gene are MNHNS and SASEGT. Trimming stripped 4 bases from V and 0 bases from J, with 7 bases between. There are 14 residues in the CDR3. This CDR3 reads CASSVTSSNQPQHF. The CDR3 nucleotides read TGTGCCAGCAGTGTGACAAGTAGCAATCAGCCCCAGCATTTT.

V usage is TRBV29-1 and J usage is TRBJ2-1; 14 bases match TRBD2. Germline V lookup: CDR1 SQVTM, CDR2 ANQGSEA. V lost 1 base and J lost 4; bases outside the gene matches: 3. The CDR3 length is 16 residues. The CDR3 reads CSVEGLAGGEYNEQFF. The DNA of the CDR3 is TGCAGCGTTGAAGGACTAGCGGGGGGGGAGTACAATGAGCAGTTCTTC.

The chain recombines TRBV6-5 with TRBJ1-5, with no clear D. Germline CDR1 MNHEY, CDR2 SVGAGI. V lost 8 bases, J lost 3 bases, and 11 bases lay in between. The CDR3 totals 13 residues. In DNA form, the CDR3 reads TGTGCCAGCTATTCTTTTTTCAATCAGCCCCAGCATTTT. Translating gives CASYSFFNQPQHF.

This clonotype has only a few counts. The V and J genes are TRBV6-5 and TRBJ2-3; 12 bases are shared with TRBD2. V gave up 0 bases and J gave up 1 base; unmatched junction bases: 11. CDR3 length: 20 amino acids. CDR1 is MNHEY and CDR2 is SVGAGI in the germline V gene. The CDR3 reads CASSYSRAGWTSGGTDTQYF. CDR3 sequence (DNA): TGTGCCAGCAGTTACTCGAGGGCAGGTTGGACTAGCGGGGGCACAGATACGCAGTATTTT.

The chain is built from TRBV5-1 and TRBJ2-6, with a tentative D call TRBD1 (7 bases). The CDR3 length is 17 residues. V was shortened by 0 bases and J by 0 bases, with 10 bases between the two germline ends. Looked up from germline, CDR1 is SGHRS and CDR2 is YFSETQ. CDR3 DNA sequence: TGCGCCAGCAGCTTGGCGCGGGACAGCTCTGGGGCCAACGTCCTGACTTTC. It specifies CASSLARDSSGANVLTF.

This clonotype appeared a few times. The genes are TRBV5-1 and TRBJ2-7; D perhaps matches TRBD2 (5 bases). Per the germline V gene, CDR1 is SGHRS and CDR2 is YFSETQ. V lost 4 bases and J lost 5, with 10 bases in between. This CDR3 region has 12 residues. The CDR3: CASSRLLDEQYF. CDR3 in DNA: TGCGCCAGCAGCCGATTACTAGACGAGCAGTACTTC.

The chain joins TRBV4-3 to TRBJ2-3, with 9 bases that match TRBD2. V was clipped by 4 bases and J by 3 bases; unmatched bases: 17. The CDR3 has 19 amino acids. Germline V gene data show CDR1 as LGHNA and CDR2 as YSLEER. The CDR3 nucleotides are TGCGCCAGCAGCCCGACGGAAGGCGGGAGGGAAGGTCCGACAGATACGCAGTATTTT. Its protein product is CASSPTEGGREGPTDTQYF.